The 30 T cell receptor delta chains reported below all come from one sample, sequenced in a study of Vγ9Vδ2 T cells in congenital toxoplasmosis. TRGC- and TRDC-specific primers primed one-tube template-switch reverse transcription to make cDNA. The TRGC primer was designed to target TRGC1 and TRGC2 alike. TCRdb reprocessed the reads through CATT. The sample has 790 or so delta-chain clones, less than 15% seen once. Sample: gamma-delta T cells from blood. Receptors were obtained from a child under 10 years old born to a mother with Toxoplasma gondii infection during pregnancy, either congenitally infected or uninfected (not recorded which).

To note about this clone: One base away lies a much larger clone, so this may be a sequencing read error. The chain carries TRDV2 and TRDJ2; 9 bases map to TRDD3. Germline assignment: CDR1 GEAIGNYY and CDR2 EKD. This CDR3 spans 18 amino acids. As DNA, the CDR3 is TGTGCCAGTGACACCGTACTGGGGGAGACCTCTTTGACAGCACAACTCTTCTTT. Residues: CASDTVLGETSLTAQLFF.

This clone was picked up a small number of times. A far larger clone is a single base away, which makes a read error likely. This chain connects TRAV38-2/DV8 to TRDJ2; 13 bases are shared with TRDD3. CDR1 is TSESDYY, CDR2 QEAYKQQN, per germline. Germline trimming cut 4 bases from V and 12 bases from J; bases unmatched to any gene: 42. The CDR3 is 26 amino acids. The CDR3 region is CAYRGTFSLSLFLLGDTDSYTDKLFF. The CDR3 coding sequence is TGTGCTTATAGGGGGACTTTTAGTCTTTCCCTCTTTTTACTGGGGGATACGGACTCTTACACCGATAAACTCTTCTTT.

This chain uses TRDV2 with TRDJ3; 13 nucleotides agree with TRDD3. The J segment lost 4 bases and the V segment lost 2 bases, leaving 7 bases of the junction unmatched. Germline loops: CDR1 GEAIGNYY, CDR2 EKD. This CDR3 has 19 amino acids. The CDR3 sequence is CACDKLGDTRRWDTRQMFF. CDR3 DNA sequence: TGTGCCTGTGACAAACTGGGGGATACGCGAAGATGGGACACCCGACAGATGTTTTTC.

This clone was detected a few times. A much larger clone lies a single base off, so this may be a read error. The J gene is TRDJ3, the V gene TRDV2; 11 positions match TRDD3. The V gene's germline CDR1 is GEAIGNYY and CDR2 EKD. V lost 0 bases to trimming and J lost 0 bases; unmatched junction nucleotides: 3. The CDR3 extends over 19 amino acids. CDR3 in DNA: TGTGCCTGTGACACCCTGGGGGATACCAACTCCTGGGACACCCGACAGATGTTTTTC. Its protein is CACDTLGDTNSWDTRQMFF.

This clone was recorded a few times. This may be a read error, as it is one base from a much larger clone. The chain joins TRDV1 to TRDJ1, with TRDD3 identical over 13 bases. After removal of 5 bases from V and 3 bases from J, the junction contained 18 bases not matched to a gene. Per the germline V gene, CDR1 is TSWWSYY and CDR2 is QGS. This CDR3 spans 20 amino acids. DNA of the CDR3: TGTGCTCTTGGGACATTCTTCCTACTTACTGGGGGATACGAGGCCGATAAACTCATCTTT. It translates to CALGTFFLLTGGYEADKLIF.

This clone was detected a few times. A much more abundant neighbour one base away suggests this may be a read error. The chain carries TRDV1 and TRDJ1; D tentatively reads TRDD2 or TRDD3 (5 bases each). The V gene's germline CDR1 is TSWWSYY and CDR2 QGS. V lost 2 bases, J lost 0 bases, and 31 bases lay in between. This CDR3 spans 22 amino acids. The CDR3 spells CALGEGINLPSQPRWYTDKLIF. The CDR3, as DNA: TGTGCTCTTGGGGAAGGGATCAACCTACCGAGTCAACCCCGGTGGTACACCGATAAACTCATCTTT.

By share of the sample, this clone is large (0.1 to 1%). The J gene is TRDJ1, the V gene TRDV1; 9 bases are a match to TRDD2. CDR3 size: 20 residues. V lost 0 bases, J lost 0 bases, and 14 bases stayed unmatched. The germline V gene encodes CDR1 TSWWSYY and CDR2 QGS. The chain's CDR3 is CALGELRAFLRVPYTDKLIF. CDR3 sequence (DNA): TGTGCTCTTGGGGAACTTCGAGCCTTCCTACGGGTACCGTACACCGATAAACTCATCTTT.

This clone showed up just a few times. This may be a read error, as it is one base from a much larger clone. The V gene is TRDV2, the J gene TRDJ3; 9 bases match TRDD3. Germline CDR1 GEAIGNYY, CDR2 EKD. The CDR3 is 17 amino acids. V lost 2 bases and J lost 1; bases outside the gene matches: 2. The CDR3 DNA sequence: TGTGCCTGTGACAAAACTGGGGGATCCTGGGACACCCGACAGATGTTTTTC. Its protein product is CACDKTGGSWDTRQMFF.

To note about this clone: A far bigger clonotype differs at one base, so this is likely a read error. This chain joins TRDV1 and TRDJ1, with 11 bases lining up with TRDD3. The germline V gene has CDR1 TSWWSYY and CDR2 QGS. V lost 4 bases, J lost 3 bases, and 40 bases stayed unmatched. The CDR3 extends over 27 amino acids. The CDR3 region is CALGATPLEKDPSDWGIWCMSSDKLIF. In DNA, the CDR3 is TGTGCTCTTGGGGCCACCCCCCTAGAGAAGGACCCTTCCGACTGGGGGATATGGTGCATGTCGTCCGATAAACTCATCTTT.

This clone is termed large (0.1 to 1%). The chain joins TRDV2 to TRDJ3, with 11 bases identical to TRDD3. Germline V lookup: CDR1 GEAIGNYY, CDR2 EKD. With 0 bases clipped from V and 0 bases from J, the junction kept 3 bases outside the gene matches. This CDR3 region has 19 residues. The CDR3 here is CACDTVLGDSSWDTRQMFF. CDR3 nucleotide sequence: TGTGCCTGTGACACCGTACTGGGGGATAGCTCCTGGGACACCCGACAGATGTTTTTC.

This clone was seen a few times. The protein TCRdb lists belongs to a much larger clone and differs from this DNA's translation at residue 12, which points to a read error; the protein shown is made from the DNA. V gene TRDV1 combines with J gene TRDJ2; a possible D gene is TRDD2 (6 bases). Germline V gene sequence: CDR1 TSWWSYY, CDR2 QGS. The CDR3 sequence is 21 residues long. V was cut by 5 bases and J by 3 bases, with 31 bases left in between. CDR3 sequence: CALGPPSPTIMVPSLTAQLFF. In DNA form, the CDR3 reads TGTGCTCTTGGGCCACCCTCGCCTACCATTATGGTGCCTTCCCTGACAGCACAACTCTTCTTT.

This clone has just a few counts. A far larger clone is a single base away, which makes a read error likely. The chain is built from TRDV1 and TRDJ1; TRDD3 matches 12 bases. Trimming cost V 0 bases and J 2 bases; bases outside gene matches: 34. From germline, CDR1 is TSWWSYY and CDR2 QGS. The CDR3 runs to 27 residues. The CDR3 DNA reads TGTGCTCTTGGGGAACTAGGCTTGATGTACTGGGGGATACCAACCCCTACCGACACGCGGTGGACCGATAAACTCATCTTT. Protein sequence: CALGELGLMYWGIPTPTDTRWTDKLIF.

This clone counts as large. The chain links TRDV1 to TRDJ1; 12 bases are a match to TRDD3. Germline V gene data show CDR1 as TSWWSYY and CDR2 as QGS. V shed 1 base and J 0 bases; nucleotides not matched to a gene: 18. The CDR3 covers 22 residues. The CDR3 sequence: CALGEPLPQNLTGGYHTDKLIF. The CDR3 DNA sequence: TGTGCTCTTGGGGAACCCCTTCCCCAAAACCTTACTGGGGGATACCACACCGATAAACTCATCTTT.

This clone has a handful of counts. The V call is TRDV2, the J call TRDJ2; 9 nucleotides agree with TRDD3. The J segment lost 4 bases and the V segment lost 3 bases, leaving 8 bases of the junction unmatched. This CDR3 contains 16 residues. Germline V gene data show CDR1 as GEAIGNYY and CDR2 as EKD. The CDR3 DNA is TGTGCCTGTGACCGAGTCGTACTGGGGGAGACAGCACAACTCTTCTTT. Protein sequence: CACDRVVLGETAQLFF.

This clone is deemed large. The chain carries TRAV38-2/DV8 and TRDJ1; TRDD3 might be the D (10 bases). Trimming stripped 1 base from V and 0 bases from J, with 22 bases between. Germline CDR1 is TSESDYY and CDR2 is QEAYKQQN. The CDR3 totals 19 residues. CDR3 amino acids: CAYRSTSLPTGGYTDKLIF. CDR3 nucleotide sequence: TGTGCTTATAGGAGCACTTCCCTTCCTACTGGGGGATACACCGATAAACTCATCTTT.

This clone is labeled hyperexpanded (1% or more). The same CDR3 arises from other DNA sequences in this sample as well. This chain connects TRAV38-2/DV8 to TRDJ1; 10 bases line up with TRDD3. Germline trimming cut 0 bases from V and 2 bases from J; bases unmatched to any gene: 10. The CDR3 is 18 residues long. Germline V CDR1 and CDR2: TSESDYY, QEAYKQQN. CDR3 DNA sequence: TGTGCTTATAGGAGCGCATCCCGCATGGGGGATACAACCGATAAACTCATCTTT. Protein: CAYRSASRMGDTTDKLIF.

This clone is judged large. The rearrangement links TRDV2 to TRDJ2, with TRDD3 matching over 8 bases. There are 15 residues in the CDR3. Germline CDR1 GEAIGNYY, CDR2 EKD. J gave up 4 bases and V 3 bases, and 6 bases lay outside the gene matches. The CDR3 nucleotides are TGTGCCTGTGACGTACTGGGGGCTACGACAGCACAACTCTTCTTT. This translates into CACDVLGATTAQLFF.

Within the sample, this clone is large. V gene TRDV2 combines with J gene TRDJ1, with 10 positions matching TRDD3. CDR1 and CDR2 from the germline V gene are GEAIGNYY and EKD. J lost 4 bases, V lost 0 bases, and 10 bases had no gene match. This CDR3 has 17 amino acids. In DNA form, the CDR3 reads TGTGCCTGTGACACCGTGCAATCTGGGGGATATGGCGATAAACTCATCTTT. Its protein is CACDTVQSGGYGDKLIF.

This clone was found a few times. A much larger clonotype is one base distant, so this may be a read error. The rearrangement links TRDV2 to TRDJ2, with TRDD3 matching over 7 bases. This CDR3 spans 18 amino acids. Germline values: CDR1 GEAIGNYY, CDR2 EKD. CDR3 DNA: TGTGCCAGTGACACCTTGGGGATGGGGGAAGCTTTGACAGCACAACTCTTCTTT. Amino acids: CASDTLGMGEALTAQLFF.

Worth noting for this clone: This likely came from a read error, as a far larger clone is one base away. The V call is TRAV38-2/DV8, the J call TRDJ1; 7 bases align to TRDD3. CDR3 length: 19 amino acids. The germline gives CDR1 TSESDYY, CDR2 QEAYKQQN. Here the CDR3 reads CALGGASRKCGILLDKLIF. In nucleotides, the CDR3 is TGTGCCCTTGGAGGGGCCTCCAGAAAGTGTGGGATACTGCTGGATAAACTCATCTTT.

By sample fraction, this clone is medium-sized (0.01 to 0.1%). V usage is TRAV38-2/DV8 and J usage is TRDJ1; TRDD3 agrees at 9 bases. The CDR3 runs to 20 residues. With 2 bases clipped from V and 0 bases from J, the junction kept 17 bases outside the gene matches. The V gene's germline CDR1 is TSESDYY and CDR2 QEAYKQQN. This CDR3 is CAYRSTGTGGASINTDKLIF. In DNA form, the CDR3 reads TGTGCTTATAGGAGTACTGGTACTGGGGGAGCCTCCATAAACACCGATAAACTCATCTTT.

Of note for this clone: A read error is likely here: a far larger clone is one base away. The chain links TRDV2 to TRDJ3, with 8 bases matching TRDD3. CDR1 and CDR2 from the germline V gene are GEAIGNYY and EKD. V was clipped by 0 bases and J by 0 bases; unmatched bases: 6. CDR3 length equals 19 residues. In DNA form, the CDR3 reads TGTGCCTGTGACACCGCGGGGATACATAGCTCCTGGGACACCCGACAGATGTTTTTC. It codes for CACDTAGIHSSWDTRQMFF.

This clone was counted between two and nine times. This likely traces to a read error, being one base from a far larger clone. Other DNA sequences of this sample code for an identical CDR3. The chain joins TRDV1 to TRDJ1; the D gene is possibly TRDD3 (5 bases). There are 24 residues in the CDR3. The germline CDR1 and CDR2 sequences are TSWWSYY and QGS. V was clipped by 3 bases and J by 0 bases, with 38 bases between them. The CDR3 DNA reads as TGTGCTCTTGGGGACCTGTTCCCTATCCCCGGGGTGGGGCTGACCCCACGGTACACCGATAAACTCATCTTT. Encoded protein: CALGDLFPIPGVGLTPRYTDKLIF.

With respect to this clone: This may come from a read error, since a much larger clone is one base off. The chain employs TRDV1 and TRDJ1, with 8 bases aligning to TRDD3. This CDR3 is built from 19 residues. Germline CDR1 is TSWWSYY and CDR2 is QGS. CDR3 amino acids: CALRDPRLTSLGDSDKLIF. CDR3 in DNA: TGTGCTCTTAGGGATCCCCGCCTTACCAGTCTGGGGGACAGCGATAAACTCATCTTT.

By share of the sample, this clone is large (0.1 to 1%). The V gene is TRDV1, the J gene TRDJ1, with TRDD3 matching 11 bases. V trimming: 3 bases; J trimming: 0 bases; junction bases outside the gene matches: 18. The CDR3 sequence is 21 residues long. The germline CDR1 and CDR2 sequences are TSWWSYY and QGS. The CDR3 DNA is TGTGCTCTTGGGGATCCTTCCCGTACTGGGGGATATAGCGATTACACCGATAAACTCATCTTT. This translates into CALGDPSRTGGYSDYTDKLIF.

This clone has a handful of counts. Just one base apart from a much larger clone, this may be a read error. The chain combines TRDV2 with TRDJ3; 10 positions agree with TRDD3. The CDR3 length is 18 residues. CDR1 GEAIGNYY and CDR2 EKD come from the germline V gene. CDR3: CASDKVLGDLWDTRQMFF. In nucleotides, the CDR3 is TGTGCCAGTGACAAAGTACTGGGGGATCTCTGGGACACCCGACAGATGTTTTTC.

This clone is deemed medium-sized. The chain combines TRDV2 with TRDJ3, with TRDD3 identical over 13 bases. CDR1 and CDR2 from the germline V gene are GEAIGNYY and EKD. This CDR3 comprises 22 residues. V was pared by 0 bases and J by 0 bases, with 10 bases of the junction left unmatched. This CDR3 reads CACDTVLGDTQLGSWDTRQMFF. The CDR3 bases are TGTGCCTGTGACACCGTACTGGGGGATACGCAGTTGGGCTCCTGGGACACCCGACAGATGTTTTTC.

This clone has a handful of counts. A read error may be the cause here, since a much bigger clone is one base away. The sample holds other DNA sequences that translate to the same CDR3. The gene calls are TRDV1 and TRDJ1, with D hard to call. The germline V and J ends were trimmed by 8 bases and 2 bases, with 30 bases remaining between them. CDR3 length: 19 residues. Germline lookup yields CDR1 TSWWSYY and CDR2 QGS. CDR3 coding DNA: TGTGCTCTTAGGGCAACGTACGGGCATTGGGACACTGAAACCGATAAACTCATCTTT. Encoded protein: CALRATYGHWDTETDKLIF.

The chain carries TRDV1 and TRDJ2, with 7 bases fitting TRDD2. V shed 3 bases and J 7 bases; nucleotides not matched to a gene: 47. Germline V CDR1 and CDR2: TSWWSYY, QGS. The CDR3 length is 28 residues. The CDR3 here is CALGDLNAGGTGIPTGRGDVPSGAQLFF. The CDR3 bases are TGTGCTCTTGGGGATCTAAACGCGGGAGGCACAGGCATTCCTACGGGGAGGGGAGACGTGCCCTCGGGAGCACAACTCTTCTTT.

As regards this clone: A far larger clone differs by one base, so this is likely a read error. Different DNA sequences within this sample yield the same CDR3. The chain joins TRDV1 to TRDJ1, with TRDD3 matching over 10 bases. Germline V lookup: CDR1 TSWWSYY, CDR2 QGS. There are 24 residues in the CDR3. Written as DNA, the CDR3 is TGTGCTCTTGGGGAAGGGAGTTCCCTCCCGAGTTGGCAGGGGGATACGCGGGCGGCCGATAAACTCATCTTC. Its protein is CALGEGSSLPSWQGDTRAADKLIF.